This is a list of T cell receptor beta chains from one sample in a study of blood T cell repertoires in COVID-19. Profiling relied on immunoSEQ multiplex PCR, and the TCRdb table lists in-frame clones only, not all of them. This sample carries a few hundred thousand clones, over 75% of them seen once, and the ten largest clones take roughly 8.7%. Material: PBMCs or T cells enriched from blood (not recorded which). These receptors originate from a man aged 35-49 years who had recovered from COVID-19. The CDR3 runs from the conserved cysteine through the conserved F or W. D genes are given only for firm matches. Clone size is shown for a subset of rows, as once, few, many or a class of expanded clone.

TRBV29-1,NA,NA,TRBJ1-2,CSVVLGGDYGYTF,TGCAGCGTTGTGTTGGGGGGGGACTATGGCTACACCTTC
TRBV3-1/TRBV3-2,TRBD2,NA,TRBJ2-5,CASSRRGLAGGKETQYF,TGTGCCAGCAGCCGAAGAGGACTAGCGGGGGGGAAAGAGACCCAGTACTTC
TRBV6-1,NA,once,TRBJ2-7,CASSEESERLREQYF,TGTGCCAGCAGTGAGGAGTCAGAAAGACTTCGGGAGCAGTACTTC
TRBV7-9,TRBD1,NA,TRBJ2-5,CASSLQGGEETQYF,TGTGCCAGCAGCTTGCAAGGGGGCGAAGAGACCCAGTACTTC
TRBV6-4,NA,NA,TRBJ2-1,CASSPRTVGAQFF,TGTGCCAGCAGTCCCCGGACAGTCGGCGCGCAGTTCTTC
TRBV29-1,TRBD1,NA,TRBJ1-3,CSVGQGEDENTIYF,TGCAGCGTCGGACAGGGGGAAGATGAAAACACCATATATTTT
TRBV5-6,TRBD2,NA,TRBJ2-1,CASSPGGADNEQFF,TGTGCCAGCAGCCCCGGGGGGGCCGACAATGAGCAGTTCTTC
TRBV19,NA,NA,TRBJ1-6,CATRTLSSDSPLHF,TGTGCCACTCGGACTTTGTCCAGTGATTCACCCCTCCACTTT
TRBV4-1,NA,NA,TRBJ1-2,CASSRPAGESPGGYTF,TGCGCCAGCAGCCGCCCCGCAGGGGAAAGTCCTGGTGGCTACACCTTC
TRBV14,TRBD2,NA,TRBJ2-7,CASSSTYSGGPSYEQYF,TGTGCCAGCAGCTCAACCTACAGCGGGGGTCCTTCCTACGAGCAGTACTTC
TRBV3-1/TRBV3-2,TRBD2,NA,TRBJ2-3,CASSPSTGERGFHTDTQYF,TGTGCCAGCAGCCCCTCTACAGGCGAGCGGGGATTCCACACAGATACGCAGTATTTT
TRBV2,NA,NA,TRBJ2-3,CASSPLRGSTDTQYF,TGTGCCAGCAGCCCCCTGCGGGGTAGCACAGATACGCAGTATTTT
TRBV6-5,NA,NA,TRBJ2-5,CASSYGLGVGETQYF,TGTGCCAGCAGTTACGGTCTGGGTGTCGGGGAGACCCAGTACTTC
TRBV2,TRBD1,NA,TRBJ1-1,CASSFGQGNTEAFF,TGTGCCAGCAGTTTCGGACAGGGGAACACTGAAGCTTTCTTT